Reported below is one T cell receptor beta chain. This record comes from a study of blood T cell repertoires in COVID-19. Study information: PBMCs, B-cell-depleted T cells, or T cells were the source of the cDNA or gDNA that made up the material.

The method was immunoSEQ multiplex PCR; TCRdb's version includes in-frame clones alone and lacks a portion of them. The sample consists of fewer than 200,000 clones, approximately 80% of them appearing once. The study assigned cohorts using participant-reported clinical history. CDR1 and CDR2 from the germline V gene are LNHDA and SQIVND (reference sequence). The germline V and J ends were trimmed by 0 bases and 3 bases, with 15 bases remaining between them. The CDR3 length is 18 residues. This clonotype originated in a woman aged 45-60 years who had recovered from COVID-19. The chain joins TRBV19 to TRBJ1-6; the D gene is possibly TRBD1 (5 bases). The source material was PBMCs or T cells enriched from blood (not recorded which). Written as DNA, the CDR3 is TGTGCCAGTAGTATAGATCCAGGGCGGCGGAACTATAATTCACCCCTCCACTTT. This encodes CASSIDPGRRNYNSPLHF.